The TCR beta chain under discussion was sequenced for a study of identical twins. Study results and caveats: Donors were not followed over many years; analysis was cross-sectional. Clonotypes of the beta chain that were abundant in cord blood carried fewer insertions (memory repertoires showed none).

With respect to this clonotype: Antigen: not known.

The CDR3 covers 14 residues. Per germline, CDR1 DFQATT and CDR2 SNEGSKA (reference sequence). V shed 3 bases and J shed 3 bases, with 12 bases lying between them. Unique molecular identifiers were present on cDNA, and template switching added a universal primer site. TCRdb independently ran MiXCR on the 5' RACE reads; one entry per CDR3 protein. This repertoire shows approximately 680,000 distinct CDR3 sequences, less than 9% found once; its top ten account for around 1.6%. Only healthy Caucasians were enrolled as donors. The sample was also reused in another study, on yellow fever vaccine responses in identical twins.

This receptor was identified in a woman aged 18-29 years in good health. The sample comprised PBMCs. The chain carries TRBV20-1 and TRBJ1-3, with TRBD1 as a possible D gene (6 bases). CDR3 sequence (DNA): TGCAGTGCTAGCTTCGGGGGCTATGGAAACACCATATATTTT. It is translated as CSASFGGYGNTIYF.